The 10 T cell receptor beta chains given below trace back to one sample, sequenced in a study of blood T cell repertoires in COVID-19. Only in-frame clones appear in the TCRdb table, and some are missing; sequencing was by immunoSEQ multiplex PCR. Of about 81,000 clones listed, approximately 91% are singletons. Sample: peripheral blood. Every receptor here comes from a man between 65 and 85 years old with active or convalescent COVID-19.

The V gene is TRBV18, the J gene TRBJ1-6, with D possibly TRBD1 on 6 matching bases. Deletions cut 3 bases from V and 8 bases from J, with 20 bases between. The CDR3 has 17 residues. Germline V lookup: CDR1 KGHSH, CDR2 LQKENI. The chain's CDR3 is CASSPMGGRPRDSPLHF. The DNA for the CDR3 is TGTGCCAGCTCACCTATGGGGGGGCGACCAAGGGATTCACCCCTCCACTTT.

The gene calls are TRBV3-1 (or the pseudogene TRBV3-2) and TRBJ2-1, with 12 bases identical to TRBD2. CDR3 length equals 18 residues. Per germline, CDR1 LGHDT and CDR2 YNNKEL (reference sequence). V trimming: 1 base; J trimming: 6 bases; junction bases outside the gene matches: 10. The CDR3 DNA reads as TGTGCCAGCAGCCAAGGGGCCTTCCTAGCGGGGGGGTCCAATGAGCAGTTCTTC. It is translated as CASSQGAFLAGGSNEQFF.

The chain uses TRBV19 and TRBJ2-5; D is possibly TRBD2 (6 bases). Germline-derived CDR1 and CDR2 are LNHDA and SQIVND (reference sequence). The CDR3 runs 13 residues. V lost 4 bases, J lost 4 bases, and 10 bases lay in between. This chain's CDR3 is CASSRGLLETQYF. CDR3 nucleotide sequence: TGTGCCAGTAGTAGGGGACTCTTAGAGACCCAGTACTTC.

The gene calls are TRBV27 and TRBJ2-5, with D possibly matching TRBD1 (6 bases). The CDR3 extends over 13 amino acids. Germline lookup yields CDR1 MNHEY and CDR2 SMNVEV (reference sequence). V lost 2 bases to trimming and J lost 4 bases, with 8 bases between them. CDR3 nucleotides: TGTGCCAGCAGTTTAATCAGGGGAGAGACCCAGTACTTC. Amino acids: CASSLIRGETQYF.

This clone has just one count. The CDR3 reads CASSFPGAKNIQYF. DNA for the CDR3: TGTGCCAGTAGTTTCCCGGGAGCCAAAAACATTCAGTACTTC. This chain uses TRBV19 with TRBJ2-4; D ambiguous. Per germline, CDR1 LNHDA and CDR2 SQIVND (reference sequence). The CDR3 has 14 amino acids. V lost 5 bases to trimming and J lost 0 bases, with 8 bases between them.

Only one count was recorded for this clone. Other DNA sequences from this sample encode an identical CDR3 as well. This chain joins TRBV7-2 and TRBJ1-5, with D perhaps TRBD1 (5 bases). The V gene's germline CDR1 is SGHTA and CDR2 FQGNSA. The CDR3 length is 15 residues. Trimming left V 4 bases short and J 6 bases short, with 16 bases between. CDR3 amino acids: CASSSGGGASQPQHF. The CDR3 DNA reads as TGTGCCAGCAGCTCCGGGGGAGGAGCAAGTCAGCCCCAGCATTTT.

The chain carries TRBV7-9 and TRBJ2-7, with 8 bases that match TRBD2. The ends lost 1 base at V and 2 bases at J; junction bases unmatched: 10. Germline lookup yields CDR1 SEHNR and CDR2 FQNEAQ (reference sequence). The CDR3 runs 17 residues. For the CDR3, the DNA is TGTGCCAGCAGCTTAGACGGAGCTAGCGGGTTAACCTACGAGCAGTACTTC. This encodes CASSLDGASGLTYEQYF.

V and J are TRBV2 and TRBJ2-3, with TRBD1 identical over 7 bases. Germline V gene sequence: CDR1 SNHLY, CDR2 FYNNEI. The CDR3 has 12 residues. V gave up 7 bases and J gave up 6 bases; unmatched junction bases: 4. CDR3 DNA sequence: TGTGCCAGCACCCGGGACAGTGATACGCAGTATTTT. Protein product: CASTRDSDTQYF.

CDR3 in amino acids: CASSLRETQYF. The CDR3 DNA reads as TGTGCCAGCAGCCTTCGGGAGACCCAGTACTTC. The V and J genes are TRBV12-3 or TRBV12-4 and TRBJ2-5; D remains ambiguous. V shed 6 bases and J shed 5 bases, with 7 bases lying between them. This CDR3 has 11 amino acids.

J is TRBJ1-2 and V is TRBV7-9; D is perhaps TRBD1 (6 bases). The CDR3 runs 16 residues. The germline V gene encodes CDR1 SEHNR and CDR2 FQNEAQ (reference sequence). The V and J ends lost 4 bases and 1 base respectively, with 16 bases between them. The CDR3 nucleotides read TGTGCCAGCAGCTCCGTGACAGGCCAATATAACTATGGCTACACCTTC. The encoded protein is CASSSVTGQYNYGYTF.